This passage covers 7 T cell receptor beta chains from one sample sequenced in a study of blood T cell repertoires in COVID-19. The repertoire was sequenced with immunoSEQ multiplex PCR; TCRdb's copy has only in-frame clones and lacks some. The top ten hold 7.5% to 9% of the sample, which has roughly 250,000 clones, about 80% seen once. Sequencing was carried out using peripheral blood. These receptors originate from a human donor in a cohort sampled during active COVID-19.

CDR3 bases: TGTGCCAGCAGCGTAGTATGGGCCTCGACAGATACGCAGTATTTT. Its protein product is CASSVVWASTDTQYF. The chain recombines TRBV9 with TRBJ2-3; D is uncertain. The CDR3 loop spans 15 amino acids. V shed 0 bases and J shed 3 bases, with 11 bases lying between them. In germline, CDR1 is SGDLS, CDR2 YYNGEE.

The genes are TRBV7-6 and TRBJ2-7; 12 bases agree with TRBD2. J gave up 3 bases and V 2 bases, and 8 bases lay outside the gene matches. CDR1 and CDR2 (germline): SGHVS, FNYEAQ. This CDR3 is built from 17 residues. The CDR3 loop reads CASSLFTSGRQSYEQYF. The CDR3 DNA reads TGTGCCAGCAGCTTATTCACTAGCGGGAGGCAAAGCTACGAGCAGTACTTC.

Here the CDR3 DNA reads TGTGCCAGCAGCCTTTTGGGCACCGCTATGTGGTCCGAGCAGTACTTC. Protein sequence: CASSLLGTAMWSEQYF. This chain uses TRBV3-1 (or the pseudogene TRBV3-2) with TRBJ2-7; D uncertain. The CDR3 sequence is 16 residues long. The V end lost 4 bases, the J end lost 6 bases, and 22 bases lay between the germline ends. Germline V gene data show CDR1 as LGHDT and CDR2 as YNNKEL (reference sequence).

This rearrangement joins TRBV5-1 to TRBJ2-3, with TRBD2 matching over 8 bases. The CDR3 extends over 16 amino acids. Losses at the gene ends were 4 bases for V and 2 bases for J; bases not matched to a gene: 9. Germline V gene sequence: CDR1 SGHRS, CDR2 YFSETQ. Here the CDR3 reads CASSLNPGGVTDTQYF. As DNA, the CDR3 is TGCGCCAGCAGCCTCAACCCGGGGGGGGTCACAGATACGCAGTATTTT.

The chain carries TRBV3-1 (or the pseudogene TRBV3-2) and TRBJ2-5; 8 nucleotides agree with TRBD2. The CDR3 has 19 residues. From germline, CDR1 is LGHDT and CDR2 YNNKEL (reference sequence). With V trimmed by 0 bases and J by 1 base, 13 bases remained unmatched. CDR3 DNA: TGTGCCAGCAGCCAAGAGTCGGGGGGGCCAACGTATACCCAAGAGACCCAGTACTTC. Encoded protein: CASSQESGGPTYTQETQYF.

Here the CDR3 DNA reads TGTGCCAGCAGCTTGGATGGCGAAGGAGTGGGCTACGAGCAGTACTTC. This codes for CASSLDGEGVGYEQYF. This sequence joins TRBV5-8 and TRBJ2-7; D uncertain. Trimming took 0 bases from V and 3 from J, leaving 16 bases between them. The CDR3 runs 16 residues. Germline V gene sequence: CDR1 SGHTS, CDR2 YDEGEE.

This chain links TRBV6-5 with TRBJ2-7; 9 positions match TRBD2. Trimming removed 6 bases from V and 4 bases from J; junction bases left unmatched: 10. The CDR3 covers 15 residues. The germline V gene has CDR1 MNHEY and CDR2 SVGAGI. Here the CDR3 reads CASRPLSGGDYEQYF. The DNA for the CDR3 is TGTGCCAGCAGACCACTTAGCGGGGGTGATTACGAGCAGTACTTC.